The source of this TCR beta chain is a study of T cells expressing NK-cell markers. About the study: Underlying the TCR beta repertoires were sorted CD3+CD56+NKG2C+, CD3+CD56+NKG2C- and CD3+CD56-NKG2C+ T cells. The authors sequenced eight donors, of whom seven were HCMV-seropositive and one was seronegative.

The authors generated TCR beta cDNA through 5'RACE template switching with UMIs. TCRdb reprocessed the 5' RACE reads and keeps a single row for each CDR3 protein, giving no DNA. Reported are hundreds of thousands of distinct CDR3 sequences; the ten largest clones contain around 5%. There are 17 residues in the CDR3. This clonotype was obtained from a man aged 18-69 years in good health. Sequencing was performed on blood T cells: a sorted CD56 or NKG2C T cell subset, CD4+ or CD8+ T cells, or bulk PBMC T cells (not recorded which). The chain couples TRBV12-3 or TRBV12-4 to TRBJ2-5; without DNA, the TCRdb call of TRBD1 cannot be checked. The CDR3 protein is CASSLGRGIPGQETQYF.